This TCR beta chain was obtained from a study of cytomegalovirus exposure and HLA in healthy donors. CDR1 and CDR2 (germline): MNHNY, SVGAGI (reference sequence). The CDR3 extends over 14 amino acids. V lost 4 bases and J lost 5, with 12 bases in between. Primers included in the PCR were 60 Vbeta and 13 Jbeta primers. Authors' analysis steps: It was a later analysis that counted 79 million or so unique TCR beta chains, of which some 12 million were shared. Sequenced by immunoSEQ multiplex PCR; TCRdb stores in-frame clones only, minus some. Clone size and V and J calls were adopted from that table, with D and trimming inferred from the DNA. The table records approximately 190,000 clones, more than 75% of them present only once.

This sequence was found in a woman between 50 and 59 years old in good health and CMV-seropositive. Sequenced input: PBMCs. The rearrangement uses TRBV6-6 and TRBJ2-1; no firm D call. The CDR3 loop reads CASSFPGDHNEQFF. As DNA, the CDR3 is TGTGCCAGCAGTTTCCCAGGTGACCACAATGAGCAGTTCTTC.